The entry that follows covers one T cell receptor beta chain sequence. How the authors handled the data: Estimates of nucleated cell counts were drawn from the amplification of reference gene primers. Method: immunoSEQ multiplex PCR; TCRdb's copy keeps in-frame clones and lacks some. V and J calls and clone size come straight from that table; D and trimming were deduced from the DNA. Here the sample spans more than 150,000 clones, around 78% being singletons. This entry is derived from a study of blood T cell repertoires in COVID-19. CDR3 length: 15 residues. V dropped 1 base and J dropped 4 bases, with 12 bases sitting between them. Per germline, CDR1 SGDLS and CDR2 YYNGEE.

The sequence was obtained from a woman of 80 years or more with active or convalescent COVID-19. Sequenced material: peripheral blood. The rearrangement links TRBV9 to TRBJ1-3; D unresolved. As DNA, the CDR3 is TGTGCCAGCAGCGTACTCGGAGGTTCCGGAAACACCATATATTTT. Translated: CASSVLGGSGNTIYF.